This TCR beta chain is from a study of shared clonotypes between healthy human individuals. Libraries were prepared by immunoSEQ multiplex PCR; TCRdb keeps only in-frame clonotypes and omits some of them. This sample has about 2,500,000 clones; around nine tenths occur once, and the top ten carry roughly 0.13%. This CDR3 spans 15 amino acids. Germline values: CDR1 LNHDA, CDR2 SQIVND (reference sequence). J lost 3 bases, V lost 5 bases, and 4 bases had no gene match. The sample consisted of naive CD4+ T cells sorted from blood. The subset: CD45RA+ positively selected. This clonotype was sampled from a man aged 18 to 35 in good health. The rearrangement links TRBV19 to TRBJ2-7; 13 positions agree with TRBD2. CDR3 in amino acids: CASSLGTSGVYEQYF. The CDR3 nucleotides are TGTGCCAGTAGTTTGGGGACTAGCGGGGTCTACGAGCAGTACTTC.